The T cell receptor (beta chain) under discussion was sequenced for a study of CD4 T cells in relation to SARS-CoV-2 and coronaviruses. Study summary: ViraFEST: approximately 10-day antigen culture of PBMCs, then TCR beta CDR3 sequencing.

Germline lookup yields CDR1 KGHSH and CDR2 LQKENI. The V segment lost 6 bases and the J segment 6 bases; nucleotides outside the gene matches: 9. The CDR3 covers 15 residues. Profiling relied on immunoSEQ multiplex PCR, and the TCRdb table lists in-frame clones only, not all of them. The table has about 22,000 clones, about 73% seen once. Unexposed donor CD4+ T cells date from about 2011-2018, before the COVID-19 pandemic. CD4+ T cells were isolated from the cells after nine to eleven days of culture. Comment on this clone: Its antigen is unknown.

Study conclusions and caveats: Roughly 69% of donors had memory CD4+ clonotypes crossrecognizing SARS-CoV-2 and common cold coronavirus spike.

Sequencing used CD4+ T cells from PBMCs, cultured in vitro. The chain is built from TRBV18 and TRBJ2-7, with 12 bases aligning to TRBD2. This TCR came from a human donor in good health. CDR3 sequence (DNA): TGTGCCAGCTCCCGAGAACTAGCGGGAGGTCGCGAGCAGTACTTC. This translates into CASSRELAGGREQYF.